This TCR beta chain originates from a study of cytomegalovirus exposure and HLA in healthy donors. Broader study findings: One variant, a missense change in DCLRE1C, was linked in a later analysis to TCR beta V- and J-gene trimming.

In the case of this clone: Its antigen is unknown. The germline gene is not matched at one end of the junction; a read error may be the cause.

The CDR3 extends over 17 amino acids. CDR1 is SEHNR, CDR2 FQNEAQ, per germline (reference sequence). With 60 Vbeta and 13 Jbeta primers, the PCR was carried out. Sequencing was performed with immunoSEQ multiplex PCR; in TCRdb, only in-frame clones are kept and a portion is missing. The sample has approximately 100,000 clones, around 79% seen once. This rearrangement joins TRBV7-9 to TRBJ2-7; 8 nucleotides match TRBD1. Sequencing used PBMCs. This receptor was obtained from a woman in her 40s in good health and CMV-seronegative. CDR3 loop: CSSSPRTGSEGGDEQYF. CDR3 in DNA: TGTTCCAGCAGCCCCCGGACAGGGAGCGAGGGTGGCGACGAGCAGTACTTC.